The 5 T cell receptor beta chains in this list originate from one sample, sequenced in a study of blood T cell repertoires in COVID-19 (dated by TCRdb to 2020 to 2022). Libraries were constructed by the immunoSEQ multiplex PCR assay. Held by TCRdb, this immuneACCESS table contains in-frame sequences only and omits some clones. Under half of the omission traces to an unresolved V gene where checked; the cause of the rest is unknown. Here the sample has roughly 280,000 clones; 88% occur a single time. The ten largest clones add up to around 3% of the sample. Material for sequencing was PBMCs or T cells enriched from blood (not recorded which). Every receptor here comes from a woman between 50 and 59 years old who had recovered from COVID-19.

The chain uses TRBV28 and TRBJ1-6, with D possibly matching TRBD1 (5 bases). V shed 1 base and J shed 11 bases, with 9 bases lying between them. The CDR3 extends over 13 amino acids. Germline CDR1 reads MDHEN; CDR2 reads SYDVKM. CDR3 region: CASSLFQGPPLHF. CDR3 nucleotide sequence: TGTGCCAGCAGTTTATTCCAGGGCCCACCCCTCCACTTT.

V is TRBV28 and J is TRBJ2-7; 12 positions match TRBD1. The trim removed 4 bases at V and 6 bases at J, leaving 7 bases unmatched. The CDR3 is 15 amino acids. The V gene's germline CDR1 is MDHEN and CDR2 SYDVKM. In DNA form, the CDR3 reads TGTGCCAGCAGTTCCGGGGACAGGGGGCGCGGCGAGCAGTACTTC. Protein product: CASSSGDRGRGEQYF.

The chain links TRBV30 to TRBJ2-7; D is uncertain. The germline V and J ends were trimmed by 5 bases and 0 bases, with 8 bases remaining between them. CDR3 size: 12 residues. From germline, CDR1 is GTSNPN and CDR2 SVGIG (reference sequence). CDR3 in DNA: TGTGCCTGGCAGGATCGCTCCTACGAGCAGTACTTC. Its translation is CAWQDRSYEQYF.

V is TRBV7-2 and J is TRBJ2-3; 11 bases are shared with TRBD2. This CDR3 comprises 15 residues. Germline trimming cut 4 bases from V and 0 bases from J; bases unmatched to any gene: 0. The germline gives CDR1 SGHTA, CDR2 FQGNSA. The CDR3, as DNA: TGTGCCAGCAGCTGGACTAGCGGGAGCACAGATACGCAGTATTTT. It translates to CASSWTSGSTDTQYF. Together with reference TRBV7-2 and TRBJ2-3, the CDR3 gives the full variable domain: GAGVSQSPSNKVTEKGKDVELRCDPISGHTALYWYRQSLGQGLEFLIYFQGNSAPDKSGLPSDRFSAERTGGSVSTLTIQRTQQEDSAVYLCASSWTSGSTDTQYFGPGTRLTVL.

This rearrangement joins TRBV7-2 to TRBJ2-3, with a weak D call TRBD1 (6 bases). Germline V gene sequence: CDR1 SGHTA, CDR2 FQGNSA. This CDR3 spans 14 amino acids. V lost 3 bases to trimming and J lost 6 bases, with 13 bases between them. The CDR3 loop reads CASSFDYRVDTQYF. The CDR3 DNA is TGTGCCAGCAGCTTCGACTACAGGGTCGATACGCAGTATTTT.